The present T cell receptor beta chain was sequenced within a study of shared clonotypes between healthy human individuals. Turning to the study itself: The study used three CD4 naive, three CD4 memory, two CD8 naive and one CD8 memory plate per donor. Study-level findings and limits: What rarefaction showed was incomplete sorted-subset sequencing despite large depth. Having only a few donors restricted how much genetic and exposure-history diversity was captured.

The study ran the assay at deep level. Data came from immunoSEQ multiplex PCR; TCRdb stores just in-frame clones and leaves some out. The sample includes 2 million to 2.5 million clones, roughly 92% seen only once; the top ten take around 0.38%. CDR3 length: 12 amino acids. The germline gives CDR1 SQVTM, CDR2 ANQGSEA. V shed 7 bases, J shed 4 bases, and the junction held 5 bases outside the gene matches. As regards this clone: The antigen remains undetermined.

The receptor's source is a man between 18 and 29 years old in good health. Some clones in this sample may be carry-over from other donors' samples. The chain joins TRBV29-1 to TRBJ2-3, with TRBD1 identical over 7 bases. Input material: naive CD4+ T cells from PBMCs. Subset given: CD45RA+ positively selected. Written as DNA, the CDR3 is TGCAGCGGTGCTACAGGGGCAGATACGCAGTATTTT. Amino acids: CSGATGADTQYF.